The rows below give T cell receptor beta chains drawn from one sample of a study of blood T cell repertoires in COVID-19. Sequencing was performed with immunoSEQ multiplex PCR; in TCRdb, only in-frame clones are kept and a portion is missing. The sample has 95,000 to 150,000 clones; roughly 80% are singletons. Sequencing was performed on peripheral blood. The receptors stem from a human donor in a cohort sampled during active COVID-19. CDR3s include the opening cysteine and the closing phenylalanine or tryptophan. A D gene is named only where the DNA matches it firmly. Clone size is stated in some rows and not others, as once, few, many or a class when expanded.

V,J,D,size,CDR3,DNA
TRBV7-2,TRBJ2-1,TRBD2,-,CASLPAGGWDEQFF,TGTGCCAGCCTGCCGGCGGGGGGTTGGGATGAGCAGTTCTTC
TRBV30,TRBJ1-2,-,-,CAWTTPGSTYGYTF,TGTGCCTGGACCACCCCGGGAAGCACCTATGGCTACACCTTC
TRBV5-1,TRBJ1-1,TRBD1,-,CASSDGTGNTEAFF,TGCGCCAGCAGCGACGGGACAGGGAACACTGAAGCTTTCTTT
TRBV7-2,TRBJ2-3,TRBD2,-,CASSTRLAGGTDTQYF,TGTGCCAGCAGCACCCGACTAGCGGGGGGCACAGATACGCAGTATTTT
TRBV6-5,TRBJ2-5,-,-,CASSYSRGTQYF,TGTGCCAGCAGTTACTCGCGAGGGACCCAGTACTTC
TRBV29-1,TRBJ1-2,-,-,CSVEAAVYGYTF,TGCAGCGTTGAGGCGGCGGTATATGGCTACACCTTC
TRBV5-6,TRBJ2-7,-,-,CASSLVGQSYEQYF,TGTGCCAGCAGCTTGGTTGGGCAATCCTACGAGCAGTACTTC
TRBV7-2,TRBJ2-7,TRBD2,few,CASSSTSGIGEQYF,TGTGCCAGCAGCTCGACTAGCGGGATTGGCGAGCAGTACTTC
TRBV28,TRBJ1-1,-,-,CASSSPPTGPEAFF,TGTGCCAGCAGCTCCCCTCCGACTGGCCCTGAAGCTTTCTTT
TRBV11-2,TRBJ2-1,TRBD2,-,CASSWTSGAYNEQFF,TGTGCCAGCAGCTGGACTAGCGGGGCCTACAATGAGCAGTTCTTC
TRBV7-9,TRBJ2-7,TRBD1,once,CASSPGQAPGYEQYF,TGTGCCAGCAGCCCAGGACAGGCCCCAGGGTACGAGCAGTACTTC
TRBV30,TRBJ1-1,-,once,CARKEGLGAFF,TGTGCCCGCAAGGAGGGCCTGGGAGCTTTCTTT
TRBV28,TRBJ2-1,TRBD2,-,CASSDTSGSYNEQFF,TGTGCCAGCAGCGACACTAGCGGCTCCTACAATGAGCAGTTCTTC
TRBV5-1,TRBJ1-2,-,-,CASSASGFRYGYTF,TGCGCCAGCAGCGCGTCGGGGTTCCGATATGGCTACACCTTC
TRBV19,TRBJ1-2,-,-,CASMKGPPDYGYTF,TGTGCCAGTATGAAGGGGCCCCCTGACTATGGCTACACCTTC
TRBV5-4,TRBJ1-4,TRBD1,-,CASSTRTGSNEKLFF,TGTGCCAGCAGCACCCGGACAGGTTCTAATGAAAAACTGTTTTTT
TRBV28,TRBJ2-4,-,-,CASSQSFLRTKNIQYF,TGTGCCAGCAGTCAATCATTCCTGAGGACCAAAAACATTCAGTACTTC
TRBV3-1/TRBV3-2,TRBJ2-1,-,-,CASSQEGLRAIEQFF,TGTGCCAGCAGCCAAGAGGGACTCCGGGCGATTGAGCAGTTCTTC
TRBV7-9,TRBJ2-1,TRBD2,-,CASSSSGGASSEQFF,TGTGCCAGCAGCTCTAGCGGGGGGGCGTCGAGTGAGCAGTTCTTC
TRBV6-5,TRBJ2-1,TRBD1,-,CGRTLDRDYNEQFF,TGTGGGAGGACACTGGACAGGGACTACAATGAGCAGTTCTTC
TRBV28,TRBJ1-2,-,-,CASIQGYGYTF,TGTGCCAGCATCCAGGGGTATGGCTACACCTTC
TRBV28,TRBJ1-1,TRBD1,-,CASSLLRGSTEAFF,TGTGCCAGCAGTTTACTCAGGGGGAGCACTGAAGCTTTCTTT
TRBV11-2,TRBJ2-3,TRBD1,-,CASSPGQAGDTQYF,TGTGCCAGCAGCCCCGGACAGGCAGGAGATACGCAGTATTTT
TRBV28,TRBJ2-1,TRBD2,-,CASSSQGLAGSSYNEQFF,TGTGCCAGCAGTTCACAGGGACTAGCGGGAAGCTCCTACAATGAGCAGTTCTTC
TRBV28,TRBJ1-5,TRBD1,-,CASSPGGTNQPQHF,TGTGCCAGCAGCCCAGGGGGGACCAATCAGCCCCAGCATTTT
TRBV5-1,TRBJ2-5,TRBD2,-,CASSFRTSGVQETQYF,TGCGCCAGCAGCTTCAGGACTAGCGGCGTCCAAGAGACCCAGTACTTC
TRBV10-3,TRBJ1-4,-,-,CAIADGRGTNEKLFF,TGTGCCATCGCTGATGGCAGGGGTACTAATGAAAAACTGTTTTTT